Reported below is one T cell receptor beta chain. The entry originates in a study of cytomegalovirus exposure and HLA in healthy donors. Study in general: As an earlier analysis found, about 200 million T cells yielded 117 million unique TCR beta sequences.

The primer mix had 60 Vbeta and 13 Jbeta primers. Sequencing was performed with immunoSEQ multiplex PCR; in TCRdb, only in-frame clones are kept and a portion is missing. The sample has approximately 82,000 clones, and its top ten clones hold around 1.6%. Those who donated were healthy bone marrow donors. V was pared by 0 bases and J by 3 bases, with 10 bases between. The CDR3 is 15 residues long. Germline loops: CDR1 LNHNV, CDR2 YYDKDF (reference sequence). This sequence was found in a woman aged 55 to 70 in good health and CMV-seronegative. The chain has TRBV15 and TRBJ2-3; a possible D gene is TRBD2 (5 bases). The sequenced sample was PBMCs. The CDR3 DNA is TGTGCCACCAGCAGAGATCTTTTAGCGACAGATACGCAGTATTTT. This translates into CATSRDLLATDTQYF. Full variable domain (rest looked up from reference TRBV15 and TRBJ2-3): DAMVIQNPRYQVTQFGKPVTLSCSQTLNHNVMYWYQQKSSQAPKLLFHYYDKDFNNEADTPDNFQSRRPNTSFCFLDIRSPGLGDTAMYLCATSRDLLATDTQYFGPGTRLTVL.